This TCR beta chain originates from a study of T cell responses to AZD1222 COVID-19 vaccine. Study results and limitations: Close to half of spike-specific TCRs reportedly recognize unmutated variant regions. White British donors predominated, females outnumbered males, and clonal diversity was possibly underestimated. No day 14 peak samples; only post-peak repertoires were characterized.

Sequencing was performed with immunoSEQ multiplex PCR; in TCRdb, only in-frame clones are kept and a portion is missing. This table has 75,000 to 80,000 clones, roughly 80% appearing once. Trimming left V 10 bases short and J 2 bases short, with 12 bases between. Germline CDR1 and CDR2: MNHEY and SVGAGI. CDR3 length: 12 amino acids. This clone occurred once. The target antigen is unknown. The starting material was peripheral blood, obtained 28 days after the second dose of the MenACWY control vaccine. The source of this sequence is an adult who received the MenACWY meningococcal vaccine as a control. V gene TRBV6-5 combines with J gene TRBJ2-7; the D gene is possibly TRBD1 (5 bases). DNA for the CDR3: TGTGCCACCTCGGACACAACCTACGAGCAGTACTTC. Translation: CATSDTTYEQYF.